A single sample is the source of the 14 T cell receptor beta chains below, sequenced in a study of T cell responses to AZD1222 COVID-19 vaccine. Sequenced by immunoSEQ multiplex PCR; TCRdb stores in-frame clones only, minus some. The sample consists of about 120,000 clones, around 85% of them appearing once. Material: peripheral blood, obtained on day 0 of AZD1222 vaccination. Receptors originate from an adult in good health.

This sequence joins TRBV15 and TRBJ2-3; 12 bases map to TRBD2. Germline CDR1 LNHNV, CDR2 YYDKDF (reference sequence). This CDR3 is built from 16 residues. The J segment lost 0 bases and the V segment lost 5 bases, leaving 3 bases of the junction unmatched. The CDR3 nucleotides are TGTGCCACCAGCTTCCTAGCGGGAGGGAGCACAGATACGCAGTATTTT. This sequence encodes CATSFLAGGSTDTQYF. Looking up the rest from reference TRBV15 and TRBJ2-3 gives the full variable domain: DAMVIQNPRYQVTQFGKPVTLSCSQTLNHNVMYWYQQKSSQAPKLLFHYYDKDFNNEADTPDNFQSRRPNTSFCFLDIRSPGLGDTAMYLCATSFLAGGSTDTQYFGPGTRLTVL.

The V gene is TRBV19, the J gene TRBJ1-5; TRBD1 aligns across 7 bases. The V gene end was trimmed by 9 bases and the J gene end by 3 bases; junction bases not matched to a gene: 11. CDR1 is LNHDA, CDR2 SQIVND, per germline (reference sequence). The CDR3 consists of 15 residues. CDR3 nucleotide sequence: TGTGCCAGCCACGACAGGGTAGCGCTCAATCAGCCCCAGCATTTT. It codes for CASHDRVALNQPQHF.

The CDR3 loop reads CASAPSTGGRTEAFF. CDR3 coding DNA: TGTGCTAGTGCCCCATCGACAGGGGGCAGGACTGAAGCTTTCTTT. V and J are TRBV12-5 and TRBJ1-1; 10 positions match TRBD1. Germline CDR1 reads LGHNT; CDR2 reads FRNRAP. V trimming: 7 bases; J trimming: 5 bases; junction bases outside the gene matches: 10. This CDR3 region has 15 residues.

The rearrangement uses TRBV5-1 and TRBJ2-3; D is tentatively TRBD1 or TRBD2 (6 bases each). The CDR3 sequence is 16 residues long. V lost 0 bases, J lost 9 bases, and 20 bases lay in between. Germline CDR1 and CDR2: SGHRS and YFSETQ. The CDR3 DNA reads as TGCGCCAGCAGCTTGGCCCTAGCCCGAGGAGGGGGGACGCAGTATTTT. This encodes CASSLALARGGGTQYF. Complete variable domain (other parts from reference TRBV5-1 and TRBJ2-3): KAGVTQTPRYLIKTRGQQVTLSCSPISGHRSVSWYQQTPGQGLQFLFEYFSETQRNKGNFPGRFSGRQFSNSRSEMNVSTLELGDSALYLCASSLALARGGGTQYFGPGTRLTVL.

The V call is TRBV19, the J call TRBJ1-2, with a weak D call TRBD1 (6 bases). The CDR3 runs 13 residues. CDR1 LNHDA and CDR2 SQIVND come from the germline V gene (reference sequence). Trimming cost V 3 bases and J 7 bases, with 12 bases left between them. DNA for the CDR3: TGTGCCAGTAGTATTCGGGGGGCTGTTGGCTACACCTTC. Its translation is CASSIRGAVGYTF.

The J gene is TRBJ2-7, the V gene TRBV28; TRBD2 matches 8 bases. Looked up from germline, CDR1 is MDHEN and CDR2 is SYDVKM. V trimming: 2 bases; J trimming: 7 bases; junction bases outside the gene matches: 13. CDR3 length: 16 amino acids. The CDR3 DNA reads TGTGCCAGCAGTTTAAGGGGTATAGCGGGACTAGGAGAGCAGTACTTC. Its translation: CASSLRGIAGLGEQYF.

The V gene is TRBV7-9, the J gene TRBJ2-2; perhaps TRBD1 as D (6 bases). CDR1 and CDR2 (germline): SEHNR, FQNEAQ (reference sequence). CDR3 size: 16 residues. V was pared by 2 bases and J by 0 bases, with 10 bases between. The CDR3 region has the DNA TGTGCCAGCAGCTTAAGACAGGCCCCGAACACCGGGGAGCTGTTTTTT. Its translation: CASSLRQAPNTGELFF.

The DNA of the CDR3 is TGTGCCAGCAGTCAGCCGGGCCCTGGGCCCCTCAATGAGCAGTTCTTC. This encodes CASSQPGPGPLNEQFF. The V call is TRBV6-2 or TRBV6-3, the J call TRBJ2-1; unclear D gene. CDR1 MNHEY and CDR2 SVGEGT come from the germline V gene. The length of the CDR3 is 16 residues. Trimming shortened V by 5 bases and J by 6 bases, and 20 bases separated the two germline ends.

This clone was counted a single time. The gene calls are TRBV24-1 and TRBJ2-2; D uncertain. With 0 bases removed from V and 5 bases from J, the gap between germline ends came to 6 bases. In germline, CDR1 is KGHDR, CDR2 SFDVKD. The CDR3 extends over 14 amino acids. This CDR3 reads CATSDLEKTGELFF. The CDR3 DNA follows: TGTGCCACCAGTGATTTGGAGAAAACCGGGGAGCTGTTTTTT.

This clone was counted at least ten times. CDR3 sequence (DNA): TGTGCCAGCAGCCAAGATCTTACTAGCGACCTCCTTTTCCCGCAGTTCTTC. Amino acids: CASSQDLTSDLLFPQFF. V is TRBV3-1 (or the pseudogene TRBV3-2) and J is TRBJ2-1; 7 bases line up with TRBD2. The CDR3 spans 17 residues. Per germline, CDR1 LGHDT and CDR2 YNNKEL (reference sequence). The V segment lost 0 bases and the J segment 12 bases; nucleotides outside the gene matches: 17.

The J gene is TRBJ1-3, the V gene TRBV30; D call uncertain. The V gene's germline CDR1 is GTSNPN and CDR2 SVGIG (reference sequence). The CDR3 spans 16 residues. V lost 0 bases and J 0 bases, leaving 12 bases between the germline ends. The CDR3 region is CAWSVPVRSSGNTIYF. CDR3 bases: TGTGCCTGGAGTGTTCCCGTTCGGTCCTCTGGAAACACCATATATTTT.

The V and J genes are TRBV2 and TRBJ2-7, with 9 bases lining up with TRBD1. This CDR3 spans 15 amino acids. The V gene's germline CDR1 is SNHLY and CDR2 FYNNEI. Trimming cost V 7 bases and J 12 bases; bases outside gene matches: 19. DNA for the CDR3: TGTGCCAGCACTGGGGCGGGACAGGGCCGTTCGGAACGGTACTTC. Translating it yields CASTGAGQGRSERYF.

This chain links TRBV24-1 with TRBJ1-5; a weak D match, TRBD1 (5 bases). The germline gives CDR1 KGHDR, CDR2 SFDVKD. The CDR3 extends over 15 amino acids. Trimming removed 2 bases from V and 7 bases from J, with 14 bases in between. DNA for the CDR3: TGTGCCACCAGTGATTCGGACACATCGGTGCAGCCCCAGCATTTT. It codes for CATSDSDTSVQPQHF.

The chain has TRBV4-2 and TRBJ2-7, with a weak D call TRBD1 (5 bases). V lost 2 bases and J lost 2, with 13 bases in between. Germline CDR1 reads LGHNA; CDR2 reads YNFKEQ. The length of the CDR3 is 15 residues. CDR3 bases: TGTGCCAGCAGCCAACGAACAGGCTCCGCCTACGAGCAGTACTTC. It translates to CASSQRTGSAYEQYF.